This TCR beta chain was captured in a study of T cell changes during pregnancy in multiple sclerosis. The CDR3 is 13 amino acids. CDR1 and CDR2 from the germline V gene are WSHSY and SAAADI. Trimming cost V 8 bases and J 4 bases; bases outside gene matches: 4. Measured with immunoSEQ multiplex PCR; TCRdb has only the in-frame clones, and not every one. The data contain some 74,000 clones, roughly 92% of them seen just once; the ten biggest clones take up around 3.5%. The rearrangement links TRBV10-2 to TRBJ2-3; TRBD1 matches 9 bases. This specimen consisted of peripheral blood, obtained after pregnancy. The TCR was taken from a female donor in good health, enrolled as a control in a pregnancy study. The DNA of the CDR3 is TGCGCCAGCTCCGGGACAGGGCCAGATACGCAGTATTTT. Translation gives CASSGTGPDTQYF.